This is a list of T cell receptor beta chains from one sample in a study of T cell responses to AZD1222 COVID-19 vaccine. TCRdb's copy holds only in-frame clones and misses some; the assay was immunoSEQ multiplex PCR. The sample gives 57,000 or so clones, about four fifths of which show up once; approximately 26% is in the top ten. Material: peripheral blood, obtained 28 days after the second AZD1222 dose. Every receptor here comes from an adult who received the AZD1222 COVID-19 vaccine. The CDR3 runs from the conserved cysteine through the conserved F or W. Fields, in order: J gene, clone size, D gene, V gene, CDR3 DNA, CDR3 protein. A D gene is named only where the DNA matches it firmly. Not every row has a clone size; where given, it reads once, few, many or a size class.

j_gene: TRBJ2-7
abundance: .
d_gene: .
v_gene: TRBV18
CDR3nt: TGTGCCAGCTCACCAGACCTAGCCCACGAGCAGTACTTC
CDR3aa: CASSPDLAHEQYF

j_gene: TRBJ2-2
abundance: few
d_gene: .
v_gene: TRBV10-3
CDR3nt: TGTGCCATCAGTGGGGAGACTAGTATACCCGGGGAGCTGTTTTTT
CDR3aa: CAISGETSIPGELFF

j_gene: TRBJ1-2
abundance: .
d_gene: .
v_gene: TRBV19
CDR3nt: TGTGCCAGTAGTACCTTGACAGGCGGGGGCTACTATGGCTACACCTTC
CDR3aa: CASSTLTGGGYYGYTF

j_gene: TRBJ1-6
abundance: once
d_gene: .
v_gene: TRBV7-2
CDR3nt: TGTGCCAGCAGCTTATCTGAGGCCCTCCACTTT
CDR3aa: CASSLSEALHF

j_gene: TRBJ1-5
abundance: .
d_gene: .
v_gene: TRBV28
CDR3nt: TGTGCCAGCAGTTATACAGGGCATCAGCCCCAGCATTTT
CDR3aa: CASSYTGHQPQHF

j_gene: TRBJ1-1
abundance: .
d_gene: .
v_gene: TRBV5-4
CDR3nt: TGTGCCAGCAGCTTGGGGCCGAACACTGAAGCTTTCTTT
CDR3aa: CASSLGPNTEAFF

j_gene: TRBJ2-7
abundance: .
d_gene: .
v_gene: TRBV6-5
CDR3nt: TGTGCCAGCAGACCCTCGACAGGCTACGAGCAGTACTTC
CDR3aa: CASRPSTGYEQYF

j_gene: TRBJ2-1
abundance: .
d_gene: .
v_gene: TRBV6-5
CDR3nt: TGTGCCAGCAGTTCTCGGCAGGACCTGTACAATGAGCAGTTCTTC
CDR3aa: CASSSRQDLYNEQFF

j_gene: TRBJ2-7
abundance: .
d_gene: TRBD2
v_gene: TRBV27
CDR3nt: TGTGCCAGCAGACCTCGACTAGCGGGATACGAGCAGTACTTC
CDR3aa: CASRPRLAGYEQYF

j_gene: TRBJ1-1
abundance: once
d_gene: .
v_gene: TRBV6-1
CDR3nt: TGTGCCAGCAGTGAAGTAGACAACACTGAAGCTTTCTTT
CDR3aa: CASSEVDNTEAFF

j_gene: TRBJ1-5
abundance: .
d_gene: .
v_gene: TRBV12-3/TRBV12-4
CDR3nt: TGTGCCAGCAGCCCTTCCGATCAGCCCCAGCATTTT
CDR3aa: CASSPSDQPQHF

j_gene: TRBJ2-7
abundance: .
d_gene: .
v_gene: TRBV19
CDR3nt: TGTGCCAGTAGAATCCGGGACGGCTCCTACGAGCAGTACTTC
CDR3aa: CASRIRDGSYEQYF

j_gene: TRBJ1-1
abundance: .
d_gene: .
v_gene: TRBV30
CDR3nt: TGTGCCTGGAGAGCGTGGTTTGGCGAAGCTTTCTTT
CDR3aa: CAWRAWFGEAFF

j_gene: TRBJ1-2
abundance: .
d_gene: .
v_gene: TRBV28
CDR3nt: TGTGCCAGCCAAACACCAGGGCCCAACTATGGCTACACCTTC
CDR3aa: CASQTPGPNYGYTF

j_gene: TRBJ2-5
abundance: .
d_gene: .
v_gene: TRBV18
CDR3nt: TGTGCCAGCTCACCACAAGACGAGACCCAGTACTTC
CDR3aa: CASSPQDETQYF

j_gene: TRBJ1-6
abundance: .
d_gene: .
v_gene: TRBV4-3
CDR3nt: TGCGCCAGCAGCCAAGCTCCGGACCAGCCCCTCCACTTT
CDR3aa: CASSQAPDQPLHF

j_gene: TRBJ2-1
abundance: .
d_gene: TRBD2
v_gene: TRBV6-5
CDR3nt: TGTGCCAGCAGGGGGGGACTAGCGGGAGTGAATGAGCAGTTCTTC
CDR3aa: CASRGGLAGVNEQFF

j_gene: TRBJ2-5
abundance: once
d_gene: TRBD2
v_gene: TRBV6-5
CDR3nt: TGTGCCAGCAGTCCCGGGACTAGCGGGAGGGAGACCCAGTACTTC
CDR3aa: CASSPGTSGRETQYF

j_gene: TRBJ2-1
abundance: .
d_gene: .
v_gene: TRBV9
CDR3nt: TGTGCCAGCAGCGTAGCTGAATTAGGGAGTAAGTTGAATGAGCAGTTCTTC
CDR3aa: CASSVAELGSKLNEQFF

j_gene: TRBJ2-1
abundance: .
d_gene: .
v_gene: TRBV7-9
CDR3nt: TGTGCCAGCAGCTTAAAAGGTCCCAATGAGCAGTTCTTC
CDR3aa: CASSLKGPNEQFF

j_gene: TRBJ1-5
abundance: .
d_gene: .
v_gene: TRBV15
CDR3nt: TGTGCCACCAGCAGAGATCTTGATCAGCCCCAGCATTTT
CDR3aa: CATSRDLDQPQHF

j_gene: TRBJ1-4
abundance: once
d_gene: TRBD1
v_gene: TRBV19
CDR3nt: TGTGCCAGTAGTAACCAGGGGGCGTTCGGACTGTTTTTT
CDR3aa: CASSNQGAFGLFF

j_gene: TRBJ2-3
abundance: .
d_gene: TRBD2
v_gene: TRBV28
CDR3nt: TGTGCCAGCAGTTTAGGCGTAGCGGGGACCACAGATACGCAGTATTTT
CDR3aa: CASSLGVAGTTDTQYF

j_gene: TRBJ2-7
abundance: .
d_gene: TRBD2
v_gene: TRBV7-7
CDR3nt: TGTGCCAGCAGCCCTGGGGGGGGAGCCCAACCCTCCGCACTTCAGTACTTC
CDR3aa: CASSPGGGAQPSALQYF

j_gene: TRBJ1-4
abundance: .
d_gene: .
v_gene: TRBV28
CDR3nt: TGTGCCAGCAGTTCAGGGGCGGCTAATGAAAAACTGTTTTTT
CDR3aa: CASSSGAANEKLFF

j_gene: TRBJ2-7
abundance: .
d_gene: TRBD1
v_gene: TRBV27
CDR3nt: TGTGCCAGCAGTTGGTCGGGACAGGGAACATACGAGCAGTACTTC
CDR3aa: CASSWSGQGTYEQYF

j_gene: TRBJ1-1
abundance: once
d_gene: .
v_gene: TRBV7-9
CDR3nt: TGTGCCAGCAGCCGTGAACAAGTTATGAACACTGAAGCTTTCTTT
CDR3aa: CASSREQVMNTEAFF